The 29 T cell receptor beta chains listed next were all sequenced from one sample in a study of blood T cell repertoires in COVID-19. TCRdb's table, derived via immunoSEQ multiplex PCR, lists solely in-frame clones and lacks some. In the table there are about 300,000 clones, nearly 90% of which are singletons. Sample: peripheral blood. The receptors derive from a woman in her twenties or thirties with COVID-19, enrolled during active disease.

The chain joins TRBV24-1 to TRBJ2-1, with 7 bases aligning to TRBD1. The CDR3 extends over 16 amino acids. The V and J ends lost 5 bases and 2 bases, in that order; junction bases with no gene match: 8. Germline V gene data show CDR1 as KGHDR and CDR2 as SFDVKD. The CDR3 DNA follows: TGTGCCACCAGTGTTTGGGCGACAGGGACCTACAATGAGCAGTTCTTC. Translation: CATSVWATGTYNEQFF.

V and J are TRBV19 and TRBJ2-1; the D gene is possibly TRBD2 (6 bases). This CDR3 spans 15 amino acids. V lost 3 bases and J lost 2, with 11 bases in between. Germline-derived CDR1 and CDR2 are LNHDA and SQIVND (reference sequence). CDR3 sequence: CASSIDPGAYNEQFF. The CDR3 DNA sequence: TGTGCCAGTAGTATTGATCCGGGGGCCTACAATGAGCAGTTCTTC.

The rearrangement joins TRBV10-3 to TRBJ2-5, with TRBD1 matching 8 bases. The germline CDR1 and CDR2 sequences are ENHRY and SYGVKD. V dropped 4 bases and J dropped 5; count of bases not matched to a gene: 3. This CDR3 contains 13 residues. The CDR3 loop reads CAISARQGETQYF. The CDR3, as DNA: TGTGCCATCAGTGCAAGACAGGGGGAGACCCAGTACTTC.

The V call is TRBV5-5, the J call TRBJ2-7; 10 nucleotides align to TRBD1. CDR1 is SGHKS, CDR2 YYEKEE, per germline (reference sequence). The junction had 7 bases not matched to a gene; V was cut back by 5 bases and J by 5 bases. The CDR3 covers 14 residues. The CDR3 DNA is TGTGCCAGCAGTTCTGACAGGGGGCGAGACGAGCAGTACGTC. This gives the protein CASSSDRGRDEQYV.

This sequence joins TRBV5-4 and TRBJ1-2; TRBD1 might be the D (6 bases). V gave up 4 bases and J gave up 5 bases, with 12 bases separating them. Germline CDR1 reads SGHNT; CDR2 reads YYREEE (reference sequence). The CDR3 spans 13 residues. CDR3 amino acids: CASSKRQVYGYTF. CDR3 coding DNA: TGTGCCAGCAGCAAACGACAGGTGTATGGCTACACCTTC.

V is TRBV4-1 and J is TRBJ2-5; the D gene is possibly TRBD2 (6 bases). The CDR3 sequence is 15 residues long. V gave up 4 bases and J gave up 0 bases, with 12 bases separating them. Germline lookup yields CDR1 MGHRA and CDR2 YSYEKL. CDR3 nucleotide sequence: TGCGCCAGCAGCCGCATTGGGGGGTACCAAGAGACCCAGTACTTC. Its protein is CASSRIGGYQETQYF.

The gene calls are TRBV29-1 and TRBJ1-1, with 7 bases lining up with TRBD1. Germline loops: CDR1 SQVTM, CDR2 ANQGSEA. Trimming took 4 bases from V and 2 from J; bases not matched to a gene: 10. The CDR3 extends over 15 amino acids. CDR3 amino acids: CSVAVTGSSNTEAFF. The CDR3 nucleotides read TGCAGCGTTGCCGTGACAGGGAGCTCAAACACTGAAGCTTTCTTT.

CDR3 sequence: CASSQGLNTEAFF. Here the CDR3 DNA reads TGTGCCAGCTCACAGGGATTGAACACTGAAGCTTTCTTT. The rearrangement links TRBV6-5 to TRBJ1-1, with a weak D call TRBD1 (6 bases). Trimming took off 8 bases at V and 0 bases at J, with 10 bases between the two ends. The CDR3 has 13 amino acids. The germline gives CDR1 MNHEY, CDR2 SVGAGI.

This clone has only a few counts. V and J are TRBV7-2 and TRBJ2-7; TRBD1 aligns across 9 bases. Unmatched junction bases numbered 13, after V lost 5 bases and J lost 8 bases. Germline V gene data show CDR1 as SGHTA and CDR2 as FQGNSA. The CDR3 extends over 15 amino acids. CDR3 sequence reads: CASSPTAGQGFKQYF. As DNA, the CDR3 is TGTGCCAGCAGCCCGACAGCCGGACAGGGGTTCAAGCAGTACTTC.

The chain links TRBV19 to TRBJ1-6; 9 bases map to TRBD1. CDR1 is LNHDA and CDR2 is SQIVND in the germline V gene (reference sequence). V lost 6 bases and J lost 6; bases outside the gene matches: 3. This CDR3 has 14 amino acids. CDR3: CASRRQGVNSPLHF. The CDR3, as DNA: TGTGCCAGTAGGAGACAGGGGGTTAATTCACCCCTCCACTTT.

The CDR3, as DNA: TGTGCCAGTTACGGACTAGCGGGGCTCAACTCCTACAATGAGCAGTTCTTC. Residues: CASYGLAGLNSYNEQFF. This chain connects TRBV2 to TRBJ2-1; TRBD2 aligns across 12 bases. There are 17 residues in the CDR3. Germline V gives CDR1 SNHLY, CDR2 FYNNEI. J was trimmed by 0 bases and V by 9 bases; bases with no gene match: 9.

V is TRBV12-3 or TRBV12-4 and J is TRBJ1-1; D remains unclear. Deletions cut 7 bases from V and 4 bases from J, with 7 bases between. This CDR3 spans 11 amino acids. CDR3 sequence: CASTRGTEAFF. CDR3 nucleotides: TGTGCCAGCACGCGGGGCACTGAAGCTTTCTTT.

The chain uses TRBV4-2 and TRBJ2-7, with a weak D call TRBD2 (6 bases). Germline values: CDR1 LGHNA, CDR2 YNFKEQ. Trimming removed 4 bases at V and 0 bases at J, with 13 bases between. The CDR3 is made up of 15 amino acids. CDR3 protein: CASSRGTGDSYEQYF. The CDR3 region has the DNA TGTGCCAGCAGCCGAGGTACGGGGGACTCCTACGAGCAGTACTTC.

The chain joins TRBV4-1 to TRBJ1-4; 7 bases are shared with TRBD1. V lost 0 bases to trimming and J lost 5 bases; unmatched junction nucleotides: 9. The CDR3 is 17 residues long. Germline V lookup: CDR1 MGHRA, CDR2 YSYEKL. CDR3 sequence: CASSQDAPTGLNEKLFF. CDR3 coding DNA: TGCGCCAGCAGCCAAGACGCCCCGACAGGGTTAAATGAAAAACTGTTTTTT.

As for this clone: Other DNA sequences in the same sample also yield this CDR3. This chain uses TRBV5-4 with TRBJ1-2; D unresolved. The V and J ends lost 6 bases and 5 bases respectively, with 11 bases between them. The CDR3 extends over 12 amino acids. Germline V gene sequence: CDR1 SGHNT, CDR2 YYREEE (reference sequence). The CDR3 spells CASTLRGYGYTF. The CDR3 DNA sequence: TGTGCCAGCACCCTTAGAGGATATGGCTACACCTTC.

The gene calls are TRBV6-5 and TRBJ1-5; TRBD1 is a possible D gene (6 bases). Germline V gene sequence: CDR1 MNHEY, CDR2 SVGAGI. The CDR3 contains 14 residues. V dropped 6 bases and J dropped 1 base, with 10 bases sitting between them. The CDR3: CASSVGQSNQPQHF. Written as DNA, the CDR3 is TGTGCCAGCAGCGTCGGACAGAGCAATCAGCCCCAGCATTTT.

The rearrangement joins TRBV9 to TRBJ2-5, with a possible D match to TRBD1 (6 bases). The V gene's germline CDR1 is SGDLS and CDR2 YYNGEE. Trimming pared 0 bases from V and 2 bases from J, leaving 11 bases between. This CDR3 has 15 amino acids. The CDR3, as DNA: TGTGCCAGCAGCGTAGATCCAGGGGAACAAGAGACCCAGTACTTC. Translating gives CASSVDPGEQETQYF. The complete variable domain, with remaining parts taken from reference TRBV9 and TRBJ2-5, reads DSGVTQTPKHLITATGQRVTLRCSPRSGDLSVYWYQQSLDQGLQFLIQYYNGEERAKGNILERFSAQQFPDLHSELNLSSLELGDSALYFCASSVDPGEQETQYFGPGTRLLVL.

This clone is a singleton in its sample. The rearrangement joins TRBV10-1 to TRBJ1-1; D remains unclear. This CDR3 has 13 residues. Deletions cut 6 bases from V and 5 bases from J, with 13 bases between. Germline lookup yields CDR1 WNHNN and CDR2 SYGVQD (reference sequence). CDR3 DNA: TGCGCCAGCAGGGTGGGCAAGCCGACTGAAGCTTTCTTT. Protein sequence: CASRVGKPTEAFF.

V gene TRBV27 combines with J gene TRBJ1-2, with D maybe TRBD1 (5 bases). The germline V and J ends were trimmed by 6 bases and 8 bases, with 16 bases remaining between them. Germline lookup yields CDR1 MNHEY and CDR2 SMNVEV (reference sequence). The CDR3 is made up of 13 amino acids. The CDR3 DNA reads as TGTGCCAGCAGGAAGTTAGGGGCTGACGGCTACACCTTC. Its translation: CASRKLGADGYTF.

This clone has just one count. The rearrangement links TRBV9 to TRBJ2-5; D remains ambiguous. Trimming took off 4 bases at V and 3 bases at J, with 13 bases between the two ends. The CDR3 length is 14 residues. CDR1 and CDR2 (germline): SGDLS, YYNGEE. CDR3 sequence (DNA): TGTGCCAGCAGCTCACCCCTGGCAGAAGAGACCCAGTACTTC. Its translation is CASSSPLAEETQYF.

This clone was seen ten or more times. V and J are TRBV7-9 and TRBJ1-1; unclear D gene. The CDR3 is 12 amino acids. Germline loops: CDR1 SEHNR, CDR2 FQNEAQ (reference sequence). CDR3 nucleotides: TGTGCTACCCTCAGTCCAAACACTGAAGCTTTCTTT. Amino acid sequence: CATLSPNTEAFF.

The DNA of the CDR3 is TGCGCCAGCAGCTGGACAGACAGCGACACTGAAGCTTTCTTT. It yields the protein CASSWTDSDTEAFF. V is TRBV5-1 and J is TRBJ1-1; the D gene is possibly TRBD1 (6 bases). V lost 3 bases and J 3 bases, leaving 12 bases between the germline ends. The CDR3 spans 14 residues. Looked up from germline, CDR1 is SGHRS and CDR2 is YFSETQ.

The chain links TRBV21-1 to TRBJ2-5; the table's TRBD1 call for D was not verified on the DNA. TRBV21-1 is reported as a pseudogene. The CDR3 sequence is 15 residues long. The CDR3 region has the DNA TGTGCCAGCAGCACAGGAACAGGGGGATGGGAGACCCAGTACTTC. Amino acids: CASSTGTGGWETQYF.

The chain combines TRBV18 with TRBJ2-1; 12 nucleotides align to TRBD2. Looked up from germline, CDR1 is KGHSH and CDR2 is LQKENI. After removal of 0 bases from V and 1 base from J, the junction contained 7 bases not matched to a gene. The length of the CDR3 is 19 residues. This chain's CDR3 is CASSPPSLAGGSSYNEQFF. The CDR3, as DNA: TGTGCCAGCTCACCACCGAGCCTAGCGGGGGGGTCTTCCTACAATGAGCAGTTCTTC.

This chain connects TRBV5-1 to TRBJ1-2; TRBD1 matches 8 bases. Germline CDR1 reads SGHRS; CDR2 reads YFSETQ. V lost 4 bases and J lost 4; bases outside the gene matches: 12. This CDR3 comprises 16 residues. This chain's CDR3 is CASSPGQDRLVYGYTF. The CDR3 nucleotides read TGCGCCAGCAGCCCGGGACAGGACAGGCTGGTCTATGGCTACACCTTC.

A single count supports this clone. V is TRBV19 and J is TRBJ1-1; D gene uncertain. Germline assignment: CDR1 LNHDA and CDR2 SQIVND (reference sequence). V shed 3 bases and J shed 4 bases, with 15 bases lying between them. This CDR3 spans 15 amino acids. CDR3 DNA sequence: TGTGCCAGTAGTATGTTGGGAGTCGTCGGCACTGAAGCTTTCTTT. This translates into CASSMLGVVGTEAFF.

This chain uses TRBV19 with TRBJ1-1; D gene unclear. Trimming removed 3 bases from V and 7 bases from J, with 6 bases in between. This CDR3 has 11 residues. Germline values: CDR1 LNHDA, CDR2 SQIVND (reference sequence). CDR3 sequence reads: CASSIYSEAFF. Here the CDR3 DNA reads TGTGCCAGTAGTATCTACAGTGAAGCTTTCTTT. Using reference TRBV19 and TRBJ1-1 for the parts outside the CDR3, the full variable domain is DGGITQSPKYLFRKEGQNVTLSCEQNLNHDAMYWYRQDPGQGLRLIYYSQIVNDFQKGDIAEGYSVSREKKESFPLTVTSAQKNPTAFYLCASSIYSEAFFGQGTRLTVV.

The rearrangement joins TRBV20-1 to TRBJ1-6, with D unresolved. Germline V gene lookup returns CDR1 DFQATT and CDR2 SNEGSKA (reference sequence). V shed 3 bases and J shed 6 bases, with 9 bases lying between them. The CDR3 spans 13 residues. CDR3 amino acids: CSASGEINSPLHF. CDR3 in DNA: TGCAGTGCTAGTGGCGAAATTAATTCACCCCTCCACTTT.

V gene TRBV10-2 combines with J gene TRBJ2-3, with 10 bases identical to TRBD1. Germline values: CDR1 WSHSY, CDR2 SAAADI. The trim removed 6 bases at V and 4 bases at J, leaving 4 bases unmatched. The CDR3 is 14 residues long. CDR3 DNA: TGCGCCAGCAGCGCAGGGACAGGGGCAGATACGCAGTATTTT. Translating it yields CASSAGTGADTQYF.